These 30 T cell receptor beta chains originate from one sample sequenced in a study of metastatic and nonmetastatic thyroid tumors. TCRdb re-called the PCR reads through MiXCR. The sample carries around 7,000 clones, just under 30% recorded once. No treatment of any kind had been given to any patient before thyroid surgery. Sequencing was carried out using tumor tissue. The receptor source for this set is a female donor with papillary thyroid cancer or a benign thyroid nodule (not recorded which). Some clones in this sample may be carry-over from other donors' samples.

The chain is built from TRBV18 and TRBJ1-4; D uncertain. The CDR3 totals 16 residues. Germline CDR1 KGHSH, CDR2 LQKENI. V lost 2 bases, J lost 5 bases, and 15 bases lay in between. CDR3 DNA sequence: TGTGCCAGCTCACCAGTCATAACCACGGGCAATGAAAAACTGTTTTTT. This encodes CASSPVITTGNEKLFF.

This clone was seen a handful of times. The chain couples TRBV6-1 to TRBJ2-1, with 14 bases aligning to TRBD2. The CDR3 is 16 residues long. Germline lookup yields CDR1 MNHNS and CDR2 SASEGT. The V gene end was trimmed by 3 bases and the J gene end by 8 bases; junction bases not matched to a gene: 6. The CDR3 nucleotides read TGTGCCAGCAGTGAGGGACTAGCGGGAGTAGGGTATGAGCAGTTCTTC. Protein sequence: CASSEGLAGVGYEQFF.

The genes are TRBV5-6 and TRBJ1-2; TRBD1 aligns across 12 bases. The CDR3 covers 15 residues. Germline values: CDR1 SGHDT, CDR2 YYEEEE. Trimming at V came to 4 bases and at J to 5 bases, leaving 6 bases not matched to a gene. The CDR3 spells CASSHRDRGRYGYTF. The CDR3 DNA sequence: TGTGCCAGCAGCCACCGGGACAGGGGGCGGTATGGCTACACCTTC. The whole variable domain, remainder taken from reference TRBV5-6 and TRBJ1-2, is DAGVTQSPTHLIKTRGQQVTLRCSPKSGHDTVSWYQQALGQGPQFIFQYYEEEERQRGNFPDRFSGHQFPNYSSELNVNALLLGDSALYLCASSHRDRGRYGYTFGSGTRLTVV.

This clone was seen once. At one boundary the junction diverges from the germline segment, which might be a read error. The rearrangement uses TRBV20-1 and TRBJ1-4; D is uncertain. Germline CDR1 and CDR2: DFQATT and SNEGSKA (reference sequence). CDR3 length: 13 residues. This chain's CDR3 is CSVPDGTNENLFF. The CDR3 region has the DNA TGCAGTGTCCCGGACGGAACTAATGAAAATCTGTTCTTT.

This clone came up many times. The rearrangement links TRBV11-2 to TRBJ2-5; D possibly corresponds to TRBD1 (6 bases). Trimming left V 1 base short and J 4 bases short, with 10 bases between. The length of the CDR3 is 14 residues. Germline V lookup: CDR1 SGHAT, CDR2 FQNNGV. This CDR3 reads CASSLGGQLETQYF. Written as DNA, the CDR3 is TGTGCCAGCAGCTTAGGAGGACAGTTAGAGACCCAGTACTTC.

V usage is TRBV6-2 or TRBV6-3 and J usage is TRBJ1-2; D uncertain. Germline assignment: CDR1 MNHEY and CDR2 SVGEGT. The CDR3 has 15 amino acids. The ends were cut back, 0 bases at V and 6 bases at J, with 14 bases in the middle. CDR3 bases: TGTGCCAGCAGTTACTCGGCAGGTCGAGGGAATGGCTACACCTTC. This encodes CASSYSAGRGNGYTF.

This clone is judged medium-sized. The J gene is TRBJ2-5, the V gene TRBV9; D is perhaps TRBD1 (5 bases). The CDR3 has 15 amino acids. Germline CDR1 SGDLS, CDR2 YYNGEE. Between the trimmed V and J ends, which lost 2 bases and 1 base, there was a span of 12 bases. The CDR3 sequence: CASSVYPGFQETQYF. The CDR3 coding sequence is TGTGCCAGCAGCGTTTACCCAGGGTTCCAAGAGACCCAGTACTTC.

In this sample, this clone turned up many times. At one end the junction does not follow the germline gene, possibly because of a read error. Additional DNA sequences in this sample encode the identical CDR3. The chain couples TRBV19 to TRBJ1-1; TRBD1 agrees at 12 bases. Per the germline V gene, CDR1 is LNHDA and CDR2 is SQIVND (reference sequence). The CDR3 contains 16 residues. CDR3 coding DNA: TGTGCCAGTAGGGGGACAGGGGGCACGTCAGGCACTGAAGCTTTCTTC. This sequence encodes CASRGTGGTSGTEAFF.

This clone was counted at least ten times. The CDR3 DNA sequence: TGCAGTGCTAGGTGGGGGAACTCCTACAATGAGCAGTTCTTC. Encoded protein: CSARWGNSYNEQFF. This sequence joins TRBV20-1 and TRBJ2-1; D is possibly TRBD1 or TRBD2 (5 bases each). The germline V gene encodes CDR1 DFQATT and CDR2 SNEGSKA (reference sequence). Trimming cost V 3 bases and J 0 bases, with 9 bases left between them. The CDR3 totals 14 residues.

This clone has a count of ten or more. The chain is built from TRBV7-2 and TRBJ1-4; possible D gene TRBD1, 6 bases. Germline assignment: CDR1 SGHTA and CDR2 FQGNSA. The V end was cut by 1 base, the J end by 7 bases, with 13 bases between. This CDR3 region has 15 residues. The CDR3 bases are TGTGCCAGCAGCTTAGTGCAGGGGATTAGTGAAAAACTGTTTTTT. As protein: CASSLVQGISEKLFF.

The rearrangement joins TRBV19 to TRBJ2-7, with D hard to call. CDR3 length equals 12 residues. The germline V gene has CDR1 LNHDA and CDR2 SQIVND (reference sequence). The V end was cut by 6 bases, the J end by 0 bases, with 6 bases between. The CDR3 reads CASSFSSYEQYF. As DNA, the CDR3 is TGTGCCAGTAGCTTTAGCTCCTACGAGCAGTACTTC.

The chain joins TRBV20-1 to TRBJ2-1, with 10 bases matching TRBD2. The CDR3 contains 15 residues. With V trimmed by 0 bases and J by 3 bases, 2 bases remained unmatched. Germline CDR1 is DFQATT and CDR2 is SNEGSKA (reference sequence). CDR3 sequence: CSARERLAGYNEQFF. CDR3 coding DNA: TGCAGTGCTAGAGAAAGACTAGCGGGCTACAATGAGCAGTTCTTC.

This clone was seen ten or more times. This chain uses TRBV6-1 with TRBJ2-3; 16 positions agree with TRBD2. V lost 6 bases, J lost 5 bases, and 8 bases stayed unmatched. Germline-derived CDR1 and CDR2 are MNHNS and SASEGT. The CDR3 is 17 amino acids. The CDR3 is CASRERGLAGGGDTQYF. The CDR3 region has the DNA TGTGCCAGCAGGGAGAGGGGACTAGCGGGAGGGGGAGATACGCAGTATTTT.

This clone was seen a handful of times. It is likely a read error, because the conserved phenylalanine at the end of the CDR3 is missing. The DNA is omitted, as the CDR3 cannot be located on it reliably, and the CDR3 follows TCRdb's listing. The CDR3 is CASLRTRLWLRL. The chain links TRBV6-1 to TRBJ1-2; the table gives TRBD1 as D, unverified against the DNA. 12 amino acids form the CDR3, both terminal residues included. Per germline, CDR1 MNHNS and CDR2 SASEGT.

In its sample, this clone ranks as medium-sized (0.01 to 0.1%). This chain connects TRBV12-3 or TRBV12-4 to TRBJ2-5, with 7 bases fitting TRBD1. V trimming: 6 bases; J trimming: 3 bases; junction bases outside the gene matches: 10. The CDR3 is 15 residues long. Here the CDR3 reads CASSPSGTAKETQYF. As DNA, the CDR3 is TGTGCCAGCAGCCCCTCCGGGACAGCAAAAGAGACCCAGTACTTC.

This clone was recorded at least ten times. The V call is TRBV11-2, the J call TRBJ1-1; D not resolved. CDR3 length equals 13 residues. Germline CDR1 is SGHAT and CDR2 is FQNNGV. V lost 1 base to trimming and J lost 6 bases, with 9 bases between them. The CDR3: CASSLGSQSEAFF. The CDR3 region has the DNA TGTGCCAGCAGCTTAGGTTCCCAGTCTGAAGCTTTCTTT.

By its share, this clone is medium-sized. V usage is TRBV5-1 and J usage is TRBJ1-6, with D perhaps matching TRBD1 (6 bases). Trimming pared 7 bases from V and 8 bases from J, leaving 10 bases between. Germline V gene lookup returns CDR1 SGHRS and CDR2 YFSETQ. The length of the CDR3 is 12 residues. CDR3 sequence (DNA): TGCGCCAGCCGGGACAACCATTCACCCCTCCACTTT. Protein: CASRDNHSPLHF.

This clone was detected ten times or more. The V call is TRBV3-1, the J call TRBJ1-6; no clear D. Per the germline V gene, CDR1 is LGHDT and CDR2 is YNNKEL (reference sequence). Trimming stripped 1 base from V and 7 bases from J, with 5 bases between. This CDR3 is built from 13 residues. The CDR3 sequence: CASSQGYNSPLHF. CDR3 bases: TGTGCCAGCAGCCAAGGATACAATTCACCCCTCCACTTT.

For this clone: The conserved closing phenylalanine or tryptophan is absent in this CDR3, likely reflecting a read error. The chain has TRBV6-5 and TRBJ2-7, with D maybe TRBD2 (7 bases). TRBJ2-1 explains the end of the DNA better; the J call may be wrong. This CDR3 has 16 residues. CDR1 is MNHEY and CDR2 is SVGAGI in the germline V gene. CDR3 sequence: CASSYSRGAGLTEQFI. The CDR3, as DNA: TGTGCCAGCAGTTATTCTCGGGGGGCAGGGCTTACGGAGCAGTTCATC.

The sample holds many counts of this clone. The V gene is TRBV18, the J gene TRBJ1-5, with a possible D match to TRBD1 (5 bases). The CDR3 runs to 16 residues. Trimming left V 6 bases short and J 1 base short, with 16 bases between. Germline values: CDR1 KGHSH, CDR2 LQKENI. CDR3 in amino acids: CASSTRAPGSNQPQHF. In DNA form, the CDR3 reads TGTGCCAGCTCCACCAGGGCCCCCGGCAGCAATCAGCCCCAGCATTTT.

The rearrangement links TRBV28 to TRBJ2-1, with 10 bases fitting TRBD2. The V and J ends lost 5 bases and 11 bases, in that order; junction bases with no gene match: 15. CDR3 length equals 16 residues. The germline CDR1 and CDR2 sequences are MDHEN and SYDVKM. This CDR3 reads CASSPISGRALAQQFF. CDR3 DNA sequence: TGTGCCAGCAGTCCCATCAGCGGGAGGGCCCTCGCACAGCAGTTCTTC.

By share, this clone counts as medium-sized. The chain links TRBV20-1 to TRBJ2-3, with TRBD2 matching 10 bases. V shed 3 bases, J shed 0 bases, and the junction held 9 bases outside the gene matches. This CDR3 region has 17 residues. Germline-derived CDR1 and CDR2 are DFQATT and SNEGSKA (reference sequence). CDR3 nucleotide sequence: TGCAGTGCTAGTCTAGCTAGCGGGGGAGGGAGCACAGATACGCAGTATTTT. This translates into CSASLASGGGSTDTQYF.

This clone rates as large. V gene TRBV5-1 combines with J gene TRBJ2-3; possibly TRBD1 for D (5 bases). This CDR3 contains 14 residues. V lost 0 bases to trimming and J lost 3 bases, with 8 bases between them. The germline V gene encodes CDR1 SGHRS and CDR2 YFSETQ. The CDR3 DNA is TGCGCCAGCAGCTTGGGCAGGGCGACAGATACGCAGTATTTT. Its translation: CASSLGRATDTQYF.

This sequence joins TRBV11-2 and TRBJ2-2, with a tentative D call TRBD2 (6 bases). The V and J ends lost 5 bases and 2 bases respectively, with 12 bases between them. Germline CDR1 reads SGHAT; CDR2 reads FQNNGV. There are 15 residues in the CDR3. The CDR3 sequence: CASSLGTQNTGELFF. The CDR3, as DNA: TGTGCCAGCAGCCTCGGGACTCAAAACACCGGGGAGCTGTTTTTT.

This clone was seen a handful of times. The rearrangement links TRBV28 to TRBJ1-1, with a weak D call TRBD1 (5 bases). The CDR3 extends over 16 amino acids. Trimming shortened V by 3 bases and J by 0 bases, and 14 bases separated the two germline ends. Germline V gene sequence: CDR1 MDHEN, CDR2 SYDVKM. The CDR3 DNA sequence: TGTGCCAGCAGTTTTCGAGGGAGAGGGGTGAACACTGAAGCTTTCTTT. Its protein product is CASSFRGRGVNTEAFF.

In its sample, this clone was seen once. The chain employs TRBV11-2 and TRBJ2-3; D possibly corresponds to TRBD2 (7 bases). CDR3 length: 12 residues. CDR1 is SGHAT and CDR2 is FQNNGV in the germline V gene. The germline V and J ends were trimmed by 5 bases and 8 bases, with 11 bases remaining between them. The CDR3 protein is CASSGRGGTQYF. As DNA, the CDR3 is TGTGCCAGCAGCGGGAGGGGGGGTACGCAGTATTTT.

This clone was detected only a few times. The chain is built from TRBV28 and TRBJ1-3; tentatively, D is TRBD1 (6 bases). The V end lost 7 bases, the J end lost 0 bases, and 16 bases lay between the germline ends. Germline values: CDR1 MDHEN, CDR2 SYDVKM. This CDR3 has 16 residues. DNA for the CDR3: TGTGCCAGCACCTCCCCAGGGGCCAACTCTGGAAACACCATATATTTT. Its protein product is CASTSPGANSGNTIYF.

The chain employs TRBV7-2 and TRBJ2-7; 10 bases match TRBD2. The V segment lost 6 bases and the J segment 0 bases; nucleotides outside the gene matches: 2. This CDR3 has 14 amino acids. Germline V gives CDR1 SGHTA, CDR2 FQGNSA. The DNA for the CDR3 is TGTGCCAGCAGGCCTAGCGGGGGCTCCTACGAGCAGTACTTC. Translating gives CASRPSGGSYEQYF.

At least ten counts were recorded for this clone. The chain combines TRBV6-1 with TRBJ1-1; D not certain. V was cut by 6 bases and J by 3 bases, with 8 bases left in between. Germline assignment: CDR1 MNHNS and CDR2 SASEGT. The CDR3 runs 12 residues. The DNA for the CDR3 is TGTGCCAGCAGGAGGTCGGACACTGAAGCTTTCTTT. Translated: CASRRSDTEAFF.

The CDR3 here is CASSLAGTQNSPLHF. Written as DNA, the CDR3 is TGCGCCAGCAGCTTGGCCGGGACACAGAATTCACCCCTCCACTTT. This rearrangement joins TRBV5-1 to TRBJ1-6; tentatively, D is TRBD1 (6 bases). Germline V gene data show CDR1 as SGHRS and CDR2 as YFSETQ. Trimming left V 0 bases short and J 7 bases short, with 11 bases between. The CDR3 extends over 15 amino acids.